A selection of T cell receptor beta chains follows, all from one sample in a study of T cell responses to AZD1222 COVID-19 vaccine. Clones were sequenced by immunoSEQ multiplex PCR, and TCRdb holds only the in-frame ones, with some missing. The profile shows around 140,000 clones, about nine tenths of them singletons. The sequencing here drew on peripheral blood, taken on day 0 of AZD1222 vaccination. The receptors originated from an adult in good health. The conserved cysteine and the conserved F or W are not part of the CDR3 here.

V	J	length	CDR3
TRBV11-2	TRBJ1-5	11	ASSFQGNQPQH
TRBV11-2	TRBJ1-2	13	ASSGTVSGPYGYT
TRBV7-2	TRBJ2-3	12	ASRVGGGTDTQY
TRBV10-3	TRBJ2-2	14	AISPRDRDPTGELF
TRBV29-1	TRBJ1-2	11	SVEEGANYGYT
TRBV21-1	TRBJ2-6	16	ASRLLRDGRSGANVLT
TRBV5-8	TRBJ1-6	13	ASSLVRRINSPLH
TRBV9	TRBJ1-1	11	ASSVDPSTEAF
TRBV2	TRBJ2-5	13	ASSDAKNRKETQY
TRBV21-1	TRBJ2-6	15	ASSKGRGARGANVLT